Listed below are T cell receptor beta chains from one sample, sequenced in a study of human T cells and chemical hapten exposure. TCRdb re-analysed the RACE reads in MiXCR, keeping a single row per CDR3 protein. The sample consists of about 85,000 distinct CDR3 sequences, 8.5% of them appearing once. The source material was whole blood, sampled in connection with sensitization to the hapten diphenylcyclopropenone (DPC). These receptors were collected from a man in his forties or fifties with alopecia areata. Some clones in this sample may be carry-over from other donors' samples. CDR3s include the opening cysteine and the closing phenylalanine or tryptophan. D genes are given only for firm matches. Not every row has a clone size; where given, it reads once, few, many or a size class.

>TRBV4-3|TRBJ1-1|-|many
TGCGCCAGCAGCCAAGATTATAACAGGGCGGCTTTCTTT
CASSQDYNRAAFF
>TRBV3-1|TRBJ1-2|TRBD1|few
TGTGCCAGCAGCCACACCAACCGGGACAGACGTAACTATGGCTACACCTTC
CASSHTNRDRRNYGYTF
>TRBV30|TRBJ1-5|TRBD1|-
TGTGCCTGGAGCCCGGACAGGGCTCAGCCCCAGCATTTT
CAWSPDRAQPQHF
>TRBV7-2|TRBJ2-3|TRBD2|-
TGTGCCAGCAGCTTATGGACTAGCGGGAGGGCTAGCACAGATACGCAGTATTTT
CASSLWTSGRASTDTQYF
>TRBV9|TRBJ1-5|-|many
TGTGCCAGCAGCGTATCCCCGAATAGCAATCAGCCCCAGCATTTT
CASSVSPNSNQPQHF
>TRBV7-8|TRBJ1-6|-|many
TGTGCCAGCAGCATCTACGGGAGTACCTCACCCCTCCACTTT
CASSIYGSTSPLHF
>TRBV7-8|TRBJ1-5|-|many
TGTGCCAGCAGCTTAGTGCCCGGAGATCAGCCCCAGCATTTT
CASSLVPGDQPQHF
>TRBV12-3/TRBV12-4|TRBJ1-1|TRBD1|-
TGTGCCAGCAGTTTCGACAGGGGGACTGAAGCTTTCTTT
CASSFDRGTEAFF
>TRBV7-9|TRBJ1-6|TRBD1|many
TGTGCCAGCAGCTCTACAGGGGAGTATAATTCACCCCTCCACTTT
CASSSTGEYNSPLHF
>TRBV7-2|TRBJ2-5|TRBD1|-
TGTACCAGCAGCGAAACAGGGGGCGGGGGAGAGACCCAGTACTTC
CTSSETGGGGETQYF
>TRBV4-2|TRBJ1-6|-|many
TGTGCCAGCAGCCAAGAATCCCAGGGCAATTCACCCCTCCACTTT
CASSQESQGNSPLHF
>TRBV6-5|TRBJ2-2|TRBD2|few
TGTGCCAGCAGTTACAAACTAGCGGGGAACACCGGGGAGCTGTTTTTT
CASSYKLAGNTGELFF
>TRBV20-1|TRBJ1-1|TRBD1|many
TGCAGTGCCGTAAGGGACAGGCACAACACTGAAGCTTTCTTT
CSAVRDRHNTEAFF
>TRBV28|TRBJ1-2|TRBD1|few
TGTGCCAGCAGAGGGACAGGACCAGGGGGCTACACCTTC
CASRGTGPGGYTF
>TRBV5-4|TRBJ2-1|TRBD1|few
TGTGCCAGCAGACGGGACAGGGCTACCTACAATGAGCAGTTCTTC
CASRRDRATYNEQFF
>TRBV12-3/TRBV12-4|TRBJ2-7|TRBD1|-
TGTGCCAGCAGTTTGGAGACAGGGAATTACGAGCAGTACTTC
CASSLETGNYEQYF
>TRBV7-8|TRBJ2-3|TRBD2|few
TGTGCCAGCAGCTTACTAGCGGGAGCGACAGATACGCAGTATTTT
CASSLLAGATDTQYF
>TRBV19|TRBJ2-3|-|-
TGTGCCAGTACCCCTCCCACGGAAAGGGGCGGAAGCACAGATACGCAGTATTTT
CASTPPTERGGSTDTQYF
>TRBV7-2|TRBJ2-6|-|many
TGTGCCAGCAGCACAGACCGGGACTCTGGGGCCAACGTCCTGACTTTC
CASSTDRDSGANVLTF
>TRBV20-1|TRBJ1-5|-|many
TGCAGTGCTGGTAGGAGCAATCAGCCCCAGCATTTT
CSAGRSNQPQHF
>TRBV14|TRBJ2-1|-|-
TGTGCCAGTACAGGGTACCCCTATGGTGAGCAGTTCTTC
CASTGYPYGEQFF
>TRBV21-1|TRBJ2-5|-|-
TGTGCCAGCAACCCACTAGCGGACCAAGAGACCCAGTACTTC
CASNPLADQETQYF
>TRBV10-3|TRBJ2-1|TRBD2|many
TGTGCCATCAGGGGACTAGCGGGAACTGAGCAGTTCTTC
CAIRGLAGTEQFF
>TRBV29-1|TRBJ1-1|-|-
TGCAGCGCCGGGACAATGAACAATGAAGATTTATTT
CSAGTMNNEDLF
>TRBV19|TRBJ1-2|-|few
TGTGCCAGTAGTATCAACGGCAGGGACTATGGCTACACCTTC
CASSINGRDYGYTF
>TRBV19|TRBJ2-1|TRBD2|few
TGTGCCAGTACGAGAGAGGAGGGAGGGAATGAGCAGTTCTTC
CASTREEGGNEQFF
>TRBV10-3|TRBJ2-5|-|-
TGTGCCATCAGTGAGTCAACCGGGGAGACCCAGTACTTC
CAISESTGETQYF
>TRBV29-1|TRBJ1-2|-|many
TGCAGCGTTAAAGGACGGGCAAACTATGGCTACACCTTC
CSVKGRANYGYTF
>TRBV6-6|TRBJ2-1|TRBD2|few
TGTGCCAGCAGTTCCCCTTCAGCGGGAGGTCGGAATGAGCAGTTCTTC
CASSSPSAGGRNEQFF
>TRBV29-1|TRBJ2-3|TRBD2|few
TGCAGCGTTGAAGTCCTAGCGGGAGCAGATACGCAGTATTTT
CSVEVLAGADTQYF